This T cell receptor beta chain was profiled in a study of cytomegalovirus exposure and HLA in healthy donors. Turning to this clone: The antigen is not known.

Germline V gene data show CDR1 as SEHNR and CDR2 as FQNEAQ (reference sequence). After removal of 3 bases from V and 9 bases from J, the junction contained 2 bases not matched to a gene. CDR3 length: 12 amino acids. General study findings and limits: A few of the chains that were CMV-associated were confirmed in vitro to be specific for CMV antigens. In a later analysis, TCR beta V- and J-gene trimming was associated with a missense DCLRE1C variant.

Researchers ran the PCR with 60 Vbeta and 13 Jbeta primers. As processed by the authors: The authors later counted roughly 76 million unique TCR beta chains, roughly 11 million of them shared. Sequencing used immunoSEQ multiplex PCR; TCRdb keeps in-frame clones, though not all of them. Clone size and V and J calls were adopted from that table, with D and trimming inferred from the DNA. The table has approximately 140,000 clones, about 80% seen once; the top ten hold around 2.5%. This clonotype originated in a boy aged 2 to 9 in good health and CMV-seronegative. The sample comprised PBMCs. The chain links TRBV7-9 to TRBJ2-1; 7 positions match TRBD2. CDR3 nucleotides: TGTGCCAGCAGCTTGGGGGGGTCTGAGCAGTTCTTC. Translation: CASSLGGSEQFF.